This TCR beta chain was captured by sequencing in a study of long-term antiretroviral therapy in people with HIV. Overall study: In the earliest collections, sampling predates the 2015 immediate-ART recommendation by about a decade.

General study results and limits: Dominating the repertoire at all time points were the clones that expanded before ART.

This clone was observed once. Antigen unknown. The study used samples holding 1-10 million cryopreserved PBMC before DNA extraction. CDR1 and CDR2 (germline): SQVTM, ANQGSEA. The CDR3 consists of 15 residues. Trimming removed 5 bases at V and 0 bases at J, with 14 bases between. The assay used was immunoSEQ (version v3.0), run at survey level. Sequencing was performed with immunoSEQ multiplex PCR; in TCRdb, only in-frame clones are kept and a portion is missing. The sample comprises roughly 31,000 clones, 80% to 90% of which are singletons, and almost 7.5% rests with the top ten. This chain links TRBV29-1 with TRBJ2-4; D call uncertain. The receptor was derived from a man aged 50 to 60 with HIV. The specimen comprised unsorted PBMCs, sampled approximately 5 years before starting antiretroviral therapy. Written as DNA, the CDR3 is TGCAGCGTTTCGATTAGAGTACTAGCCAAAAACATTCAGTACTTC. Translation gives CSVSIRVLAKNIQYF.